Listed below are T cell receptor beta chains from one sample, sequenced in a study of monozygotic twins with inflammatory bowel disease. TCRdb re-called the 5' RACE reads; one entry per CDR3 protein, DNA not given. Its clone listing holds around 380,000 distinct CDR3 sequences. The sequenced material came from blood. All receptors derive from a human donor with ulcerative colitis or Crohn's disease, or a healthy co-twin of an affected twin (not recorded which). CDR3s include the opening cysteine and the closing phenylalanine or tryptophan.

CDR3aa: CASSYEVYTDTQYF
v_gene: TRBV7-2
j_gene: TRBJ2-3

CDR3aa: CSAPSRAGGDTQYF
v_gene: TRBV20-1
j_gene: TRBJ2-3

CDR3aa: CSAQDDRGFYEQYF
v_gene: TRBV20-1
j_gene: TRBJ2-7

CDR3aa: CASSYSSLDQPQHF
v_gene: TRBV6-5
j_gene: TRBJ1-5

CDR3aa: CSARVLDRGETQYF
v_gene: TRBV20-1
j_gene: TRBJ2-5

CDR3aa: CASSVRLAGNEQFF
v_gene: TRBV5-1
j_gene: TRBJ2-1

CDR3aa: CASSTRDGKNIQYF
v_gene: TRBV27
j_gene: TRBJ2-4

CDR3aa: CAIATGLKTDTQYF
v_gene: TRBV10-3
j_gene: TRBJ2-3

CDR3aa: CASKGLMLQYF
v_gene: TRBV6-1
j_gene: TRBJ2-7

CDR3aa: CASSTPATGELFF
v_gene: TRBV7-9
j_gene: TRBJ2-2

CDR3aa: CASSGRARGYNSPLHF
v_gene: TRBV7-9
j_gene: TRBJ1-6

CDR3aa: CASSLGGGGTLEAFF
v_gene: TRBV5-1
j_gene: TRBJ1-1

CDR3aa: CASSASTRETQYF
v_gene: TRBV7-2
j_gene: TRBJ2-5

CDR3aa: CASSVEDGPYNSPLHF
v_gene: TRBV9
j_gene: TRBJ1-6

CDR3aa: CASSYFRQGGNYEQYF
v_gene: TRBV6-2/TRBV6-3
j_gene: TRBJ2-7

CDR3aa: CSAREVAEAFF
v_gene: TRBV20-1
j_gene: TRBJ1-1

CDR3aa: CASSVGSFTVGHTDTQYF
v_gene: TRBV9
j_gene: TRBJ2-3

CDR3aa: CASSQSAPSAGSGNTIYF
v_gene: TRBV23-1
j_gene: TRBJ1-3

CDR3aa: CSATTINRIYGYTF
v_gene: TRBV20-1
j_gene: TRBJ1-2

CDR3aa: CASSLGALAGNNEQFF
v_gene: TRBV5-1
j_gene: TRBJ2-1

CDR3aa: CSARDHLTQYF
v_gene: TRBV20-1
j_gene: TRBJ2-5

CDR3aa: CASTRTGSQPQHF
v_gene: TRBV12-3/TRBV12-4
j_gene: TRBJ1-5

CDR3aa: CASSRSPGTGLAKNIQYF
v_gene: TRBV5-1
j_gene: TRBJ2-4

CDR3aa: CASSPRTSGDSSYEQYF
v_gene: TRBV7-9
j_gene: TRBJ2-7

CDR3aa: CASSLDRVGRDEQFF
v_gene: TRBV7-8
j_gene: TRBJ2-1

CDR3aa: CASRSSGLLSSGANVLTF
v_gene: TRBV11-1
j_gene: TRBJ2-6

CDR3aa: CASSLNPRGIRMSEQYF
v_gene: TRBV12-3/TRBV12-4
j_gene: TRBJ2-7

CDR3aa: CASSLTPGPNTGELFF
v_gene: TRBV11-2
j_gene: TRBJ2-2

CDR3aa: CASSPSGGVLQETQYF
v_gene: TRBV5-1
j_gene: TRBJ2-5

CDR3aa: CASQGLNEQFF
v_gene: TRBV7-9
j_gene: TRBJ2-1

CDR3aa: CASSATSGANVLTF
v_gene: TRBV7-3
j_gene: TRBJ2-6